A selection of T cell receptor beta chains follows, all from one sample in a study of Graves' ophthalmopathy and Graves' hyperthyroidism. TCRdb used MiXCR to reprocess the multiplex PCR reads, holding one entry per CDR3 protein. This table holds 660,000 or so distinct CDR3 sequences, about 40% found once. Sequencing used peripheral blood. Receptors originate from an adult man with Graves' ophthalmopathy. The CDR3 runs from the conserved cysteine through the conserved F or W. Fields, in order: CDR3 protein, CDR3 DNA, clone size, D gene, V gene, J gene. The D gene is left open where the match is weak. Clone size is shown for a subset of rows, as once, few, many or a class of expanded clone.

CATSRQGYTEAFF	TGTGCCACCAGCAGACAGGGTTACACTGAAGCTTTCTTT	.	.	TRBV15	TRBJ1-1
CSSFGSQGVNGYTF	TGCAGCAGTTTCGGTTCGCAGGGAGTGAATGGCTACACCTTC	.	.	TRBV29-1	TRBJ1-2
CASSLAIVPLSGNTIYF	TGTGCCAGCAGCTTAGCGATCGTACCCCTCTCTGGAAACACCATATATTTT	many	.	TRBV7-8	TRBJ1-3
CATSRVVMGVYEQYF	TGTGCCACCAGCAGAGTCGTAATGGGGGTCTACGAGCAGTACTTC	many	.	TRBV15	TRBJ2-7
CASSNPPGPMNTEAFF	TGTGCCAGTAGTAACCCACCGGGACCCATGAACACTGAAGCTTTCTTT	many	.	TRBV19	TRBJ1-1
CASRWMVGTEAFF	TGTGCCAGCCGCTGGATGGTGGGGACTGAAGCTTTCTTT	many	.	TRBV7-8	TRBJ1-1
CASSLTGRGHDYEQYF	TGTGCCAGCAGCTTAACGGGGCGGGGACACGACTACGAGCAGTACTTC	many	.	TRBV7-9	TRBJ2-7
CASSYGGSGQSSHNEKLFF	TGTGCCAGCAGTTACGGGGGGTCGGGGCAGAGTTCACATAATGAAAAACTGTTTTTT	few	.	TRBV6-5	TRBJ1-4
CASSSTGTIGEKLFF	TGTGCCAGCAGTTCCACAGGGACCATCGGTGAAAAACTGTTTTTT	few	.	TRBV6-6	TRBJ1-4
CASSYRVGETQYF	TGTGCCAGCAGTTACAGGGTTGGGGAGACCCAGTACTTC	many	.	TRBV7-3	TRBJ2-5
CAISEQLMNTEAFF	TGTGCCATCAGTGAACAGCTCATGAACACTGAAGCTTTCTTT	.	.	TRBV10-3	TRBJ1-1
CASSLGVLADTGELFF	TGTGCCAGCAGCTTGGGTGTACTAGCGGATACCGGGGAGCTGTTTTTT	few	TRBD2	TRBV5-6	TRBJ2-2
CASSQTRGDSGTTIYF	TGTGCCAGCAGCCAGACAAGGGGCGACTCTGGAACCACCATATATTTT	.	.	TRBV7-9	TRBJ1-3
CSVPGVKGTTDTQYF	TGCAGCGTCCCGGGGGTGAAGGGGACCACAGATACGCAGTATTTT	few	.	TRBV29-1	TRBJ2-3
CASSEARGQGARRAF	TGTGCCAGCAGTGAAGCGCGGGGGCAGGGGGCCCGGCGGGCTTTC	.	.	TRBV2	TRBJ2-6
CASSPSGSLGETQYF	TGTGCCAGCTCACCAAGCGGGAGCCTAGGGGAGACCCAGTACTTC	few	TRBD2	TRBV9	TRBJ2-5
CASSLFVAGNTDTQYF	TGCGCCAGCAGCTTGTTCGTAGCGGGGAACACAGATACGCAGTACTTC	once	TRBD2	TRBV5-1	TRBJ2-5
CSARRDRADSPLHF	TGCAGTGCTAGACGGGACAGGGCCGATTCACCCCTCCACTTT	many	TRBD1	TRBV20-1	TRBJ1-6
CASSPGADYNEQFF	TGTGCCAGTAGTCCCGGGGCAGATTACAATGAGCAGTTCTTC	.	.	TRBV19	TRBJ2-1
CASSRDRGHQPLHF	TGTGCCAGCAGCCGGGACAGGGGGCATCAGCCCCTCCACTTT	.	TRBD1	TRBV7-2	TRBJ1-6